Below, 23 T cell receptor beta chains from the same sample are listed, as sequenced in a study of T cell responses to AZD1222 COVID-19 vaccine. The repertoire was sequenced with immunoSEQ multiplex PCR; TCRdb's copy has only in-frame clones and lacks some. The sample has around 100,000 clones, about 86% seen once; the top ten hold more than 15%. The specimen comprised peripheral blood, sampled on day 0 of AZD1222 vaccination. Receptor source: an adult in good health.

This clone was recorded many times. The rearrangement links TRBV4-1 to TRBJ2-7; maybe TRBD2 (6 bases). Germline V gene data show CDR1 as MGHRA and CDR2 as YSYEKL. CDR3 length equals 16 residues. V dropped 4 bases and J dropped 2 bases, with 18 bases sitting between them. CDR3 amino acids: CASSRQTGTSTYEQYF. CDR3 nucleotides: TGCGCCAGCAGCCGACAAACCGGGACTTCAACCTACGAGCAGTACTTC.

V and J are TRBV6-5 and TRBJ1-1; D unresolved. Germline V gene lookup returns CDR1 MNHEY and CDR2 SVGAGI. The V end lost 2 bases, the J end lost 7 bases, and 11 bases lay between the germline ends. The CDR3 sequence is 13 residues long. This CDR3 is CASSYAIVGEAFF. The CDR3 DNA reads TGTGCCAGCAGTTACGCGATTGTCGGTGAAGCTTTCTTT.

The V and J genes are TRBV11-2 and TRBJ2-3; TRBD2 agrees at 12 bases. This CDR3 is built from 16 residues. V dropped 3 bases and J dropped 6; count of bases not matched to a gene: 7. Germline CDR1 is SGHAT and CDR2 is FQNNGV. The CDR3 DNA reads TGTGCCAGCAGCTTCCTAGCGGGGGGGCCCGCGGATACGCAGTATTTT. It translates to CASSFLAGGPADTQYF.

The rearrangement joins TRBV7-3 to TRBJ1-1; 10 nucleotides match TRBD1. The CDR3 is 16 residues long. Germline V CDR1 and CDR2: SGHTA, FQGTGA. V was clipped by 5 bases and J by 6 bases; unmatched bases: 12. CDR3 region: CASSVDRGYGSPEAFF. CDR3 nucleotides: TGTGCCAGCAGCGTGGACAGGGGGTATGGGAGTCCTGAAGCTTTCTTT.

The rearrangement joins TRBV6-5 to TRBJ1-6; 7 bases agree with TRBD1. This CDR3 spans 15 amino acids. Germline-derived CDR1 and CDR2 are MNHEY and SVGAGI. The ends lost 10 bases at V and 5 bases at J; junction bases unmatched: 11. DNA for the CDR3: TGTGCCACCGGAGGGGGCGCGGTAAATAATTCACCCCTCCACTTT. It codes for CATGGGAVNNSPLHF.

This chain uses TRBV27 with TRBJ2-1, with a tentative D call TRBD1 (6 bases). V was pared by 8 bases and J by 9 bases, with 23 bases between. The CDR3 spans 15 residues. Germline CDR1 MNHEY, CDR2 SMNVEV (reference sequence). CDR3 region: CASGTQLSSKFEQFF. CDR3 nucleotide sequence: TGTGCCAGCGGGACACAGCTTTCTTCCAAATTTGAGCAGTTCTTC.

The chain uses TRBV3-1 (or the pseudogene TRBV3-2) and TRBJ1-6; D is perhaps TRBD1 (6 bases). Looked up from germline, CDR1 is LGHDT and CDR2 is YNNKEL (reference sequence). The CDR3 contains 15 residues. Trimming pared 3 bases from V and 9 bases from J, leaving 15 bases between. CDR3 in amino acids: CASSHSGAGGSPLHF. The CDR3 nucleotides read TGTGCCAGCAGCCACTCAGGGGCTGGGGGTTCACCCCTCCACTTT.

There are a few counts of this clone. Relative to the germline gene, one junction end is altered; a read error may explain this. The gene calls are TRBV5-6 and TRBJ2-6; perhaps TRBD2 as D (6 bases). CDR1 is SGHDT, CDR2 YYEEEE, per germline. The CDR3 is made up of 17 amino acids. In DNA, the CDR3 is TGTGCCAGCAGTTTGGCGGAGGAGGGCTCTGGGGCCAACGTCCTGACTTTC. It yields the protein CASSLAEEGSGANVLTF.

This clone was counted once. This chain connects TRBV7-9 to TRBJ2-1; D call uncertain. The CDR3 is made up of 12 amino acids. CDR1 SEHNR and CDR2 FQNEAQ come from the germline V gene (reference sequence). The V end lost 5 bases, the J end lost 7 bases, and 9 bases lay between the germline ends. The CDR3 DNA is TGTGCCAGCAGCCGGGTTGGTAATGAGCAGTTCTTC. As protein: CASSRVGNEQFF.

The genes are TRBV7-7 and TRBJ1-1, with D uncertain. V was clipped by 5 bases and J by 5 bases, with 12 bases between them. Germline lookup yields CDR1 SSHAT and CDR2 FNYEAQ (reference sequence). The CDR3 length is 13 residues. The CDR3 sequence: CASSELLGTEAFF. The CDR3 coding sequence is TGTGCCAGCAGCGAACTGCTAGGTACTGAAGCTTTCTTT.

The rearrangement joins TRBV29-1 to TRBJ1-1, with D uncertain. The V end was cut by 5 bases, the J end by 1 base, with 5 bases between. There are 11 residues in the CDR3. Germline V CDR1 and CDR2: SQVTM, ANQGSEA. The CDR3 sequence is CSVYWNTEAFF. The DNA of the CDR3 is TGCAGCGTTTATTGGAACACTGAAGCTTTCTTT.

The genes are TRBV5-4 and TRBJ1-1; D ambiguous. The CDR3 is 16 residues long. V was shortened by 6 bases and J by 1 base, with 19 bases between the two germline ends. CDR1 and CDR2 from the germline V gene are SGHNT and YYREEE (reference sequence). CDR3 sequence reads: CASMRATSAGNTEAFF. The CDR3 DNA is TGTGCCAGCATGAGAGCTACCTCGGCGGGGAACACTGAAGCTTTCTTT. Variable domain in full (rest from reference TRBV5-4 and TRBJ1-1): ETGVTQSPTHLIKTRGQQVTLRCSSQSGHNTVSWYQQALGQGPQFIFQYYREEENGRGNFPPRFSGLQFPNYSSELNVNALELDDSALYLCASMRATSAGNTEAFFGQGTRLTVV.

The chain uses TRBV7-8 and TRBJ2-2; D perhaps matches TRBD1 (6 bases). The CDR3 extends over 15 amino acids. The germline CDR1 and CDR2 sequences are SGHVS and FQNEAQ. V lost 5 bases to trimming and J lost 6 bases, with 16 bases between them. CDR3 region: CASSAQQGGAGELFF. The CDR3 nucleotides read TGTGCCAGCAGCGCTCAACAGGGTGGGGCCGGGGAGCTGTTTTTT.

This chain joins TRBV10-3 and TRBJ2-7; weak D call: TRBD1 (5 bases). Germline V gene lookup returns CDR1 ENHRY and CDR2 SYGVKD. V was shortened by 8 bases and J by 4 bases, with 12 bases between the two germline ends. The CDR3 has 12 residues. The CDR3 spells CAIRAGKYEQYF. In DNA form, the CDR3 reads TGTGCCATCCGGGCAGGGAAATACGAGCAGTACTTC.

This chain connects TRBV2 to TRBJ2-5; unclear D gene. The V end lost 6 bases, the J end lost 2 bases, and 1 base lay between the germline ends. Germline V gene lookup returns CDR1 SNHLY and CDR2 FYNNEI. The CDR3 sequence is 10 residues long. CDR3 protein: CASRQETQYF. CDR3 in DNA: TGTGCCAGCAGGCAAGAGACCCAGTACTTC.

The genes are TRBV18 and TRBJ1-3, with TRBD1 matching over 8 bases. The CDR3 covers 16 residues. Germline V gene data show CDR1 as KGHSH and CDR2 as LQKENI. V shed 4 bases, J shed 1 base, and the junction held 6 bases outside the gene matches. This chain's CDR3 is CASSLGQGGSGNTIYF. In DNA form, the CDR3 reads TGTGCCAGCTCACTTGGACAGGGTGGATCTGGAAACACCATATATTTT. Together with reference TRBV18 and TRBJ1-3, the CDR3 gives the full variable domain: NAGVMQNPRHLVRRRGQEARLRCSPMKGHSHVYWYRQLPEEGLKFMVYLQKENIIDESGMPKERFSAEFPKEGPSILRIQQVVRGDSAAYFCASSLGQGGSGNTIYFGEGSWLTVV.

CDR3: CASSLSDRGYQPQHF. The CDR3 coding sequence is TGTGCCAGCAGCTTATCGGACAGGGGGTATCAGCCCCAGCATTTT. V is TRBV5-4 and J is TRBJ1-5; TRBD1 matches at 10 bases. Germline lookup yields CDR1 SGHNT and CDR2 YYREEE (reference sequence). This CDR3 has 15 amino acids. V dropped 2 bases and J dropped 5; count of bases not matched to a gene: 4.

The chain couples TRBV29-1 to TRBJ1-1; unclear D gene. V was pared by 5 bases and J by 0 bases, with 10 bases between. Germline CDR1 SQVTM, CDR2 ANQGSEA. The CDR3 runs 13 residues. CDR3: CSVTPILNTEAFF. The DNA for the CDR3 is TGCAGCGTTACTCCTATTTTGAACACTGAAGCTTTCTTT.

The chain joins TRBV6-5 to TRBJ2-7; either TRBD1 or TRBD2 may fit D (5 bases each). In germline, CDR1 is MNHEY, CDR2 SVGAGI. Deletions cut 3 bases from V and 7 bases from J, with 19 bases between. The CDR3 totals 15 residues. The CDR3: CASSYEGTDILEQYF. For the CDR3, the DNA is TGTGCCAGCAGTTATGAGGGGACGGATATTTTGGAGCAGTACTTC.

The chain is built from TRBV7-9 and TRBJ2-3, with D hard to call. V was shortened by 1 base and J by 4 bases, with 12 bases between the two germline ends. CDR1 SEHNR and CDR2 FQNEAQ come from the germline V gene (reference sequence). The CDR3 runs 15 residues. The CDR3 is CASSLVTEIADTQYF. The CDR3 nucleotides read TGTGCCAGCAGCTTAGTTACAGAGATAGCAGATACGCAGTATTTT.

The gene calls are TRBV19 and TRBJ1-2, with a weak D call TRBD1 (5 bases). CDR1 and CDR2 from the germline V gene are LNHDA and SQIVND (reference sequence). The CDR3 extends over 12 amino acids. Trimming took 6 bases from V and 8 from J, leaving 13 bases between them. CDR3 nucleotide sequence: TGTGCCAGTAGGGACACTCCTGAGGGCTACACCTTC. Its translation: CASRDTPEGYTF. Using reference TRBV19 and TRBJ1-2 for the parts outside the CDR3, the full variable domain is DGGITQSPKYLFRKEGQNVTLSCEQNLNHDAMYWYRQDPGQGLRLIYYSQIVNDFQKGDIAEGYSVSREKKESFPLTVTSAQKNPTAFYLCASRDTPEGYTFGSGTRLTVV.

A remark on this clone: The same CDR3 is also encoded by other DNA sequences in this sample. The chain joins TRBV7-8 to TRBJ1-1; D gene unclear. The germline V and J ends were trimmed by 5 bases and 0 bases, with 4 bases remaining between them. There are 12 residues in the CDR3. Germline-derived CDR1 and CDR2 are SGHVS and FQNEAQ. The DNA of the CDR3 is TGTGCCAGCAGCCCAATGAACACTGAAGCTTTCTTT. Protein sequence: CASSPMNTEAFF. The variable domain in full, completed from reference TRBV7-8 and TRBJ1-1, reads GAGVSQSPRYKVAKRGQDVALRCDPISGHVSLFWYQQALGQGPEFLTYFQNEAQLDKSGLPSDRFFAERPEGSVSTLKIQRTQQEDSAVYLCASSPMNTEAFFGQGTRLTVV.

The chain links TRBV7-6 to TRBJ2-7, with D perhaps assigned TRBD1 or TRBD2 (6 bases each). The V gene's germline CDR1 is SGHVS and CDR2 FNYEAQ. Trimming removed 2 bases at V and 6 bases at J, with 8 bases between. There are 12 residues in the CDR3. The CDR3 sequence: CASSLSGAEQYF. In nucleotides, the CDR3 is TGTGCCAGCAGCTTATCGGGGGCCGAGCAGTACTTC.